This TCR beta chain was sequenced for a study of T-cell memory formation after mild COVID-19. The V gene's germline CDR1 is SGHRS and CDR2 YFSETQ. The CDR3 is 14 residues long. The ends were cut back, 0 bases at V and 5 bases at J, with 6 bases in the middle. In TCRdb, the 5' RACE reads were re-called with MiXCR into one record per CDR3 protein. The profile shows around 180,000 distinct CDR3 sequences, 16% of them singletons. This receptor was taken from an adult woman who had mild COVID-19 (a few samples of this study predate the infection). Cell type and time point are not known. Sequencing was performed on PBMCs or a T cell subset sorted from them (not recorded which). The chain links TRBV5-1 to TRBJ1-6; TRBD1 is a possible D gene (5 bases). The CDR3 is CASSLAGDNSPLHF. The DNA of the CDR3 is TGCGCCAGCAGCTTGGCGGGGGATAATTCACCCCTCCACTTT.